This is a list of T cell receptor beta chains from one sample in a study of blood T cell repertoires in COVID-19. Only in-frame clones appear in the TCRdb table, and some are missing; sequencing was by immunoSEQ multiplex PCR. Of 70,000 or so clones listed, 86% are singletons. Sequenced: peripheral blood. The receptors stem from an older man with active COVID-19. CDR3s include the opening cysteine and the closing phenylalanine or tryptophan. A D gene is named only where the DNA matches it firmly. Size is stated for part of the rows, as once, few or many counts, or as a class when the clone is expanded.

d_call	v_call	j_call	clone_size	cdr3_aa	cdr3_nt
.	TRBV12-5	TRBJ2-7	.	CVSGPGVGEQYF	TGTGTCAGTGGTCCCGGGGTGGGGGAGCAGTACTTC
.	TRBV5-1	TRBJ2-7	.	CASSLGQYEQYF	TGCGCCAGCAGCCTTGGACAGTACGAGCAGTACTTC
.	TRBV6-6	TRBJ2-3	.	CASSYSAGDTQYF	TGTGCCAGCAGTTATTCTGCGGGAGATACGCAGTATTTT
.	TRBV6-5	TRBJ1-2	.	CASSRRDPRNYGYTF	TGTGCCAGCAGTAGGAGGGACCCCAGAAACTATGGCTACACCTTC
.	TRBV11-3	TRBJ1-1	.	CASSLGTPNTEAFF	TGTGCCAGCAGCTTAGGGACACCAAACACTGAAGCTTTCTTT
.	TRBV6-6	TRBJ2-5	.	CASSPLPGGGVGETQYF	TGTGCCAGCAGTCCCCTCCCCGGTGGAGGGGTTGGGGAGACCCAGTACTTC
.	TRBV7-3	TRBJ1-2	.	CASGNPAEGGYTF	TGTGCCAGCGGAAACCCAGCGGAGGGGGGCTACACCTTC
.	TRBV7-8	TRBJ2-5	.	CASSLAGLPGGQYF	TGTGCCAGCAGCTTAGCGGGACTCCCCGGGGGCCAGTACTTC
.	TRBV19	TRBJ1-1	.	CATWGPQQGWTEAFF	TGTGCCACCTGGGGCCCTCAACAGGGCTGGACTGAAGCTTTCTTT
.	TRBV15	TRBJ1-6	.	CATSTGDIGSPLHF	TGTGCCACCAGCACAGGGGACATCGGTTCACCCCTCCACTTT
TRBD2	TRBV7-3	TRBJ2-1	.	CASSLRALAGGLGSYNEQFF	TGTGCCAGCAGCTTACGGGCCCTAGCGGGAGGTTTGGGCTCCTACAATGAGCAGTTCTTC
TRBD2	TRBV5-1	TRBJ2-3	.	CASSSRTSGSPDTQYF	TGCGCCAGCAGCTCCAGGACTAGCGGGTCCCCAGATACGCAGTATTTT
TRBD2	TRBV5-4	TRBJ2-3	once	CASSPGQREWGDTQYF	TGTGCCAGCAGCCCTGGCCAGCGGGAGTGGGGGGATACGCAGTATTTT
.	TRBV5-1	TRBJ2-7	.	CASSWDKTYEQYF	TGCGCCAGCAGCTGGGACAAAACCTACGAGCAGTACTTC
TRBD1	TRBV5-1	TRBJ1-2	.	CASSVDGQGAGYTF	TGCGCCAGCAGTGTTGACGGACAGGGGGCTGGCTACACCTTC
TRBD2	TRBV7-9	TRBJ2-1	.	CASSLIGGRVEQFF	TGTGCCAGCAGCTTAATCGGCGGGAGGGTTGAGCAGTTCTTC
TRBD2	TRBV19	TRBJ2-1	few	CASSSRLAGVYNEQFF	TGTGCCAGTAGTTCCAGACTAGCGGGAGTTTACAATGAGCAGTTCTTC
.	TRBV27	TRBJ2-2	.	CASSLSGPGELFF	TGTGCCAGCAGTTTATCGGGCCCCGGGGAGCTGTTTTTT
TRBD2	TRBV5-4	TRBJ2-1	.	CATSLAGGNEQFF	TGTGCCACCTCACTGGCGGGAGGGAATGAGCAGTTCTTC
TRBD1	TRBV2	TRBJ1-2	.	CASTGGTVYGYTF	TGTGCCAGCACCGGAGGGACAGTCTATGGCTACACCTTC
TRBD2	TRBV27	TRBJ2-7	.	CASSWGAGGSYEQYF	TGTGCCAGCAGTTGGGGGGCGGGAGGGTCCTACGAGCAGTACTTC
.	TRBV5-5	TRBJ2-7	.	CASSERPSYEQYF	TGTGCCAGCAGCGAGCGCCCCTCCTACGAGCAGTACTTC
TRBD2	TRBV6-4	TRBJ2-1	.	CASSDPSGLPLRCGGYNEQFF	TGTGCCAGCAGTGACCCTTCCGGACTCCCCCTCCGTTGCGGGGGGTACAATGAGCAGTTCTTC
TRBD2	TRBV15	TRBJ2-7	.	CATSQAGGVSYEQYF	TGTGCCACCTCCCAGGCGGGAGGCGTCTCCTACGAGCAGTACTTC
TRBD1	TRBV2	TRBJ1-4	.	CASSEVRTGQGEKLFF	TGTGCCAGCAGTGAAGTGAGGACAGGTCAGGGTGAAAAACTGTTTTTT
.	TRBV6-2/TRBV6-3	TRBJ1-6	.	CASSSEAHPGSPLHF	TGTGCCAGCAGCTCTGAGGCCCACCCGGGGTCACCCCTCCACTTT
.	TRBV2	TRBJ2-7	few	CASSDAGGWEQYF	TGTGCCAGCAGTGATGCCGGCGGGTGGGAGCAGTACTTC
TRBD1	TRBV29-1	TRBJ1-1	.	CSAHTGTANTEAFF	TGCAGCGCCCACACCGGGACAGCCAACACTGAAGCTTTCTTT
.	TRBV4-3	TRBJ1-5	few	CASSQDWGRSNQPQHF	TGCGCCAGCAGCCAAGATTGGGGCAGAAGCAATCAGCCCCAGCATTTT
.	TRBV3-1/TRBV3-2	TRBJ1-6	few	CASSQVGGVSYNSPLHF	TGTGCCAGCAGCCAAGTGGGGGGGGTGTCCTATAATTCACCCCTCCACTTT
.	TRBV2	TRBJ2-7	.	CASGLGGEQYF	TGTGCCAGCGGGCTGGGGGGTGAGCAGTACTTC
.	TRBV3-1/TRBV3-2	TRBJ2-5	.	CASSQEGGSRETQYF	TGTGCCAGCAGCCAAGAGGGGGGTTCTCGAGAGACCCAGTACTTC
.	TRBV6-2/TRBV6-3	TRBJ2-1	.	CASSYPHRAGGNEQFF	TGTGCCAGCAGTTACCCTCACAGGGCCGGAGGCAATGAGCAGTTCTTC
TRBD1	TRBV14	TRBJ1-1	once	CASSQDSPRTGQEAFF	TGTGCCAGCAGCCAAGATTCCCCCAGGACAGGGCAAGAAGCTTTCTTT
TRBD1	TRBV9	TRBJ2-2	.	CASSSRGQGTGELFF	TGTGCCAGCAGCTCCAGGGGGCAGGGCACCGGGGAGCTGTTTTTT
TRBD1	TRBV10-3	TRBJ1-3	.	CAGGQGPSSGNTIYF	TGTGCCGGTGGACAGGGCCCCAGCTCTGGAAACACCATATATTTT
.	TRBV5-6	TRBJ2-5	.	CASSLGAGETQYF	TGTGCCAGCAGCTTGGGGGCAGGGGAGACCCAGTACTTC
TRBD2	TRBV24-1	TRBJ2-1	.	CATSVRRGAGDEQFF	TGTGCCACCAGTGTTCGGCGGGGGGCCGGGGATGAGCAGTTCTTC
.	TRBV6-2/TRBV6-3	TRBJ2-7	.	CASSYPPLGQYF	TGTGCCAGCAGTTACCCCCCGCTCGGGCAGTACTTC
.	TRBV20-1	TRBJ2-7	.	CQTGDSYEQYF	TGCCAGACAGGCGACTCCTACGAGCAGTACTTC
.	TRBV7-2	TRBJ2-1	.	CASSLGGVQFF	TGTGCCAGCAGCTTAGGGGGGGTGCAGTTCTTC
TRBD2	TRBV5-1	TRBJ2-1	.	CASSRGTSGSGSYNEQFF	TGCGCCAGCAGCCGCGGGACTAGCGGGAGTGGGTCCTACAATGAGCAGTTCTTC
.	TRBV4-2	TRBJ1-5	.	CASSQVGEGGQPQHF	TGTGCCAGCAGCCAAGTAGGGGAGGGGGGTCAGCCCCAGCATTTT
TRBD1	TRBV28	TRBJ1-2	.	CASSLLGTAVSPGYTF	TGTGCCAGCAGTTTGCTAGGGACAGCCGTCAGCCCTGGCTACACCTTC
TRBD2	TRBV5-1	TRBJ2-3	.	CASSFASGPTDTQYF	TGCGCCAGCAGCTTCGCTAGCGGCCCCACAGATACGCAGTATTTT
.	TRBV19	TRBJ2-7	.	CASSPDSYEQYF	TGTGCCAGTAGTCCCGACAGTTACGAGCAGTACTTC
.	TRBV11-2	TRBJ2-2	.	CASSPMWANGELFF	TGTGCCAGCAGCCCCATGTGGGCCAACGGGGAGCTGTTTTTT
TRBD1	TRBV3-1/TRBV3-2	TRBJ2-5	.	CASSPSRDRGSTHETQYF	TGTGCCAGCAGCCCCTCCCGGGACAGGGGATCCACACACGAGACCCAGTACTTC
TRBD2	TRBV7-2	TRBJ2-1	once	CASRRLADNEQFF	TGTGCCAGCAGAAGACTAGCGGACAATGAGCAGTTCTTC
TRBD1	TRBV5-4	TRBJ1-2	.	CASSPGTAANYGYTF	TGTGCCAGCAGTCCCGGGACAGCCGCTAACTATGGCTACACCTTC
.	TRBV29-1	TRBJ2-1	few	CSARTPGPPGDEQFF	TGCAGCGCCCGGACCCCGGGACCCCCGGGGGATGAGCAGTTCTTC
.	TRBV2	TRBJ1-5	.	CATTGGEGNQPQHF	TGTGCCACCACGGGGGGGGAGGGCAATCAGCCCCAGCATTTT
.	TRBV7-9	TRBJ1-4	.	CASTSNNEKLFF	TGTGCCAGCACGAGCAATAATGAAAAACTGTTTTTT
TRBD2	TRBV11-3	TRBJ2-5	.	CASSLGGLAGDQETQYF	TGTGCCAGCAGCTTAGGGGGGCTAGCGGGAGACCAAGAGACCCAGTACTTC
TRBD1	TRBV19	TRBJ2-4	.	CASSRTGVVAKNIQYF	TGTGCCAGTAGTAGAACAGGGGTCGTGGCCAAAAACATTCAGTACTTC
TRBD2	TRBV7-6	TRBJ2-7	.	CASSPQGTSDYEQYF	TGTGCCAGCAGCCCCCAGGGGACTAGCGACTACGAGCAGTACTTC
.	TRBV7-9	TRBJ2-7	.	CASTTSTTTDEQYF	TGTGCCAGCACCACGAGTACCACCACTGACGAGCAGTACTTC
.	TRBV19	TRBJ1-4	.	CASSSRGGPTNEKLFF	TGTGCCAGTAGTTCCCGGGGGGGCCCAACTAATGAAAAACTGTTTTTT
.	TRBV9	TRBJ2-3	.	CASSAGQGALAGGAADTQYF	TGTGCCAGCAGCGCAGGACAGGGGGCTCTAGCGGGAGGGGCAGCAGATACGCAGTATTTT